A single sample gave rise to the 27 T cell receptor beta chains below, sequenced in a study of blood T cells in healthy people across ages. Alongside a J-beta primer mix, a sample-barcoded 5' primer served in a second PCR lasting about 7 to 11 cycles. A single record per CDR3 protein comes from TCRdb applying MiXCR to the 5' RACE reads. This sample has a few hundred thousand distinct CDR3 sequences; around a quarter occur once, and the top ten carry over 3.5%. The sample was also linked to a second study, of T cells of mothers and their children.

The sequencing sample was made of blood. These receptors came from a boy between 2 and 15 years old in good health.

J is TRBJ1-5 and V is TRBV10-3; D gene uncertain. The germline V gene has CDR1 ENHRY and CDR2 SYGVKD. This CDR3 contains 14 residues. Trimming left V 2 bases short and J 3 bases short, with 8 bases between. CDR3 amino acids: CAISEKGPNQPQHF. The CDR3 bases are TGTGCCATCAGTGAGAAGGGCCCCAATCAGCCCCAGCATTTT.

The J gene is TRBJ2-3, the V gene TRBV20-1; TRBD1 matches at 8 bases. The J segment lost 1 base and the V segment lost 4 bases, leaving 4 bases of the junction unmatched. There are 14 residues in the CDR3. Germline V CDR1 and CDR2: DFQATT, SNEGSKA (reference sequence). The CDR3 coding sequence is TGCAGTGCTACAGTGGACAGGGGCACAGATACGCAGTATTTT. It codes for CSATVDRGTDTQYF.

This sequence joins TRBV7-2 and TRBJ1-3, with D unresolved. The length of the CDR3 is 15 residues. V was clipped by 5 bases and J by 2 bases, with 13 bases between them. Germline CDR1 is SGHTA and CDR2 is FQGNSA. CDR3 bases: TGTGCCAGCAGCCTATACAGTTCTCCTGGAAACACCATATATTTT. Encoded protein: CASSLYSSPGNTIYF.

This clonotype was seen a handful of times. The V gene is TRBV11-2, the J gene TRBJ2-7; D tentatively fits TRBD1 or TRBD2 (5 bases each). V lost 3 bases to trimming and J lost 7 bases, with 16 bases between them. The CDR3 has 14 amino acids. Germline CDR1 is SGHAT and CDR2 is FQNNGV. CDR3 region: CASSFLRGEGEQYF. CDR3 coding DNA: TGTGCCAGCAGCTTTCTTCGGGGCGAGGGGGAGCAGTACTTC.

This clonotype was seen many times. The J gene is TRBJ2-4, the V gene TRBV7-2; D could derive from TRBD1 or TRBD2 (5 bases each). The CDR3 runs to 13 residues. Germline V gene lookup returns CDR1 SGHTA and CDR2 FQGNSA. Trimming took 5 bases from V and 5 from J, leaving 10 bases between them. The CDR3 nucleotides read TGTGCCAGCAGCCGGGACCGGGAAAACATTCAGTACTTC. Amino acid sequence: CASSRDRENIQYF.

The V gene is TRBV10-3, the J gene TRBJ2-7, with D tentatively TRBD1 (5 bases). Trimming took off 0 bases at V and 0 bases at J, with 15 bases between the two ends. The germline V gene encodes CDR1 ENHRY and CDR2 SYGVKD. The CDR3 is 17 amino acids. CDR3 sequence: CAISESKTEISSYEQYF. The DNA of the CDR3 is TGTGCCATCAGTGAGTCTAAGACAGAAATAAGCTCCTACGAGCAGTACTTC.

The chain employs TRBV5-6 and TRBJ1-2; no clear D gene. The V gene lost 3 bases and the J gene lost 6 bases, with 18 bases spanning the gap. The CDR3 consists of 15 residues. Germline V gives CDR1 SGHDT, CDR2 YYEEEE. CDR3 loop: CASSYRFSPKDGYTF. CDR3 DNA sequence: TGTGCCAGCAGCTACCGATTCTCGCCGAAGGATGGCTACACCTTC. The complete variable domain, with remaining parts taken from reference TRBV5-6 and TRBJ1-2, reads DAGVTQSPTHLIKTRGQQVTLRCSPKSGHDTVSWYQQALGQGPQFIFQYYEEEERQRGNFPDRFSGHQFPNYSSELNVNALLLGDSALYLCASSYRFSPKDGYTFGSGTRLTVV.

The rearrangement joins TRBV20-1 to TRBJ1-2, with D uncertain. The CDR3 is 12 amino acids. Germline values: CDR1 DFQATT, CDR2 SNEGSKA (reference sequence). The V end lost 0 bases, the J end lost 5 bases, and 7 bases lay between the germline ends. CDR3 protein: CSARDGGYGYTF. In DNA form, the CDR3 reads TGCAGTGCTAGAGATGGAGGGTATGGCTACACCTTC.

The chain links TRBV29-1 to TRBJ2-3; possibly TRBD1 for D (5 bases). Germline CDR1 SQVTM, CDR2 ANQGSEA. This CDR3 has 15 residues. V lost 0 bases to trimming and J lost 0 bases, with 10 bases between them. CDR3: CSVEDRQPSTDTQYF. CDR3 DNA sequence: TGCAGCGTTGAAGATAGACAGCCTAGCACAGATACGCAGTATTTT.

This clonotype came up a few times. The J gene is TRBJ1-1, the V gene TRBV3-1; tentative D call: TRBD1 (6 bases). V was cut by 1 base and J by 3 bases, with 9 bases left in between. CDR3 size: 14 residues. CDR1 and CDR2 from the germline V gene are LGHDT and YNNKEL (reference sequence). CDR3 amino acids: CASSQVGGHTEAFF. The CDR3 DNA is TGTGCCAGCAGCCAAGTAGGGGGGCACACTGAAGCTTTCTTT.

V gene TRBV12-5 combines with J gene TRBJ2-3; D not resolved. The germline CDR1 and CDR2 sequences are LGHNT and FRNRAP. The germline V and J ends were trimmed by 6 bases and 9 bases, with 16 bases remaining between them. The CDR3 has 13 residues. Written as DNA, the CDR3 is TGTGCTAGTGGCTTGAAATCTTCCGCCACGCAGTATTTT. This encodes CASGLKSSATQYF.

This clonotype was found a few times. The CDR3 region has the DNA TGTGCCAGCAGCTTAGCCAGGCTAGATCAGCCCCAGCATTTT. It codes for CASSLARLDQPQHF. The genes are TRBV7-8 and TRBJ1-5; D uncertain. There are 14 residues in the CDR3. Between the trimmed V and J ends, which lost 0 bases and 5 bases, there was a span of 8 bases. CDR1 is SGHVS, CDR2 FQNEAQ, per germline.

This clonotype appeared a single time. This CDR3 fails to terminate in the conserved phenylalanine or tryptophan, so it likely reflects a read error. J is TRBJ2-7 and V is TRBV6-2 or TRBV6-3; D call uncertain. The CDR3 extends over 12 amino acids. Between the trimmed V and J ends, which lost 7 bases and 0 bases, there was a span of 7 bases. Germline CDR1 is MNHEY and CDR2 is SVGEGT. The CDR3: CASTTGSYEQYL. Here the CDR3 DNA reads TGTGCCAGCACGACTGGCTCCTACGAGCAGTACCTC.

This sequence joins TRBV14 and TRBJ2-5, with 8 positions matching TRBD1. Germline values: CDR1 SGHDN, CDR2 FVKESK. The CDR3 is 16 amino acids. J gave up 1 base and V 0 bases, and 4 bases lay outside the gene matches. Here the CDR3 reads CASSQEQGVVQETQYF. In DNA, the CDR3 is TGTGCCAGCAGCCAAGAACAGGGGGTCGTCCAAGAGACCCAGTACTTC.

V gene TRBV29-1 combines with J gene TRBJ1-2, with 11 bases fitting TRBD1. Germline loops: CDR1 SQVTM, CDR2 ANQGSEA. The CDR3 sequence is 14 residues long. Trimming cost V 5 bases and J 5 bases; bases outside gene matches: 7. The CDR3 loop reads CSVLSGTGGYGYTF. DNA for the CDR3: TGCAGCGTTTTGTCCGGGACAGGGGGATATGGCTACACCTTC.

This clonotype was seen more than once but under ten times. This chain uses TRBV20-1 with TRBJ1-4; D remains ambiguous. Trimming removed 0 bases from V and 3 bases from J, with 17 bases in between. Per the germline V gene, CDR1 is DFQATT and CDR2 is SNEGSKA (reference sequence). The length of the CDR3 is 17 residues. The CDR3 here is CSARDVAAPRANEKLFF. The CDR3 bases are TGCAGTGCTAGAGATGTGGCAGCTCCTCGGGCTAATGAAAAACTGTTTTTT.

The chain joins TRBV6-6 to TRBJ1-2; D call uncertain. V was cut by 7 bases and J by 4 bases, with 22 bases left in between. Germline V gene lookup returns CDR1 MNHNY and CDR2 SVGAGI (reference sequence). The CDR3 contains 16 residues. This CDR3 is CASTQLTRARFYGYTF. The CDR3 DNA is TGTGCCAGCACTCAATTAACCCGGGCACGCTTCTATGGCTACACCTTC.

The chain recombines TRBV7-2 with TRBJ2-5, with 11 bases matching TRBD2. Germline trimming cut 6 bases from V and 4 bases from J; bases unmatched to any gene: 7. Per the germline V gene, CDR1 is SGHTA and CDR2 is FQGNSA. The CDR3 runs to 15 residues. For the CDR3, the DNA is TGTGCCAGCAGACGTACTAGCGGGAGAGTAGAGACCCAGTACTTC. It specifies CASRRTSGRVETQYF.

This clonotype was seen only a few times. The chain has TRBV6-6 and TRBJ1-4; D might be TRBD1 (5 bases). Trimming pared 11 bases from V and 13 bases from J, leaving 17 bases between. Germline V gives CDR1 MNHNY, CDR2 SVGAGI (reference sequence). This CDR3 region has 11 residues. CDR3 residues: CASQGGATLFF. CDR3 coding DNA: TGTGCCTCTCAGGGTGGGGCGACACTGTTTTTT.

The chain links TRBV6-5 to TRBJ2-2, with 12 nucleotides matching TRBD2. The germline CDR1 and CDR2 sequences are MNHEY and SVGAGI. The CDR3 loop spans 16 amino acids. The junction had 9 bases not matched to a gene; V was cut back by 5 bases and J by 8 bases. CDR3 nucleotide sequence: TGTGCCAGCAGTAGGGGACTAGCGGGCCGGATAGGGGAGCTGTTTTTT. Protein product: CASSRGLAGRIGELFF.

This chain's CDR3 is CASSLEQLEETQYF. In DNA form, the CDR3 reads TGTGCCAGCAGCTTAGAGCAACTTGAAGAGACCCAGTACTTC. The chain is built from TRBV7-9 and TRBJ2-5; D is undetermined. The CDR3 covers 14 residues. CDR1 and CDR2 from the germline V gene are SEHNR and FQNEAQ (reference sequence). V was trimmed by 1 base and J by 3 bases, leaving 9 bases between them. Together with reference TRBV7-9 and TRBJ2-5, the CDR3 gives the full variable domain: DTGVSQNPRHKITKRGQNVTFRCDPISEHNRLYWYRQTLGQGPEFLTYFQNEAQLEKSRLLSDRFSAERPKGSFSTLEIQRTEQGDSAMYLCASSLEQLEETQYFGPGTRLLVL.

The chain employs TRBV7-7 and TRBJ2-3; 11 bases agree with TRBD2. J lost 2 bases, V lost 5 bases, and 3 bases had no gene match. CDR1 and CDR2 (germline): SSHAT, FNYEAQ (reference sequence). There are 15 residues in the CDR3. CDR3 bases: TGTGCCAGCAGCCAACTAGCGGGGGACACAGATACGCAGTATTTT. It is translated as CASSQLAGDTDTQYF.

The chain recombines TRBV4-1 with TRBJ2-7; D remains ambiguous. The CDR3 extends over 15 amino acids. Germline assignment: CDR1 MGHRA and CDR2 YSYEKL. The V end was cut by 0 bases, the J end by 5 bases, with 14 bases between. In DNA form, the CDR3 reads TGCGCCAGCAGCCAAGAATGGAAAATATCCAACGAGCAGTACTTC. Translated: CASSQEWKISNEQYF.

CDR3 DNA: TGTGCCACCAAAGGGACCGGGGAGCTGTTTTTT. Its protein is CATKGTGELFF. The V gene is TRBV10-3, the J gene TRBJ2-2; no clear D gene. This CDR3 comprises 11 residues. V was cut by 10 bases and J by 5 bases, with 8 bases left in between. Germline V gene sequence: CDR1 ENHRY, CDR2 SYGVKD.

The chain joins TRBV6-5 to TRBJ1-2, with TRBD1 matching over 7 bases. The CDR3 has 14 residues. Trimming took 5 bases from V and 8 from J; bases not matched to a gene: 11. The germline gives CDR1 MNHEY, CDR2 SVGAGI. The CDR3, as DNA: TGTGCCAGCAGTCGACAGGGAAAAACCGGCGGCTACACCTTC. Its translation is CASSRQGKTGGYTF.

This clonotype was counted a few times. The rearrangement joins TRBV12-3 or TRBV12-4 to TRBJ1-2, with TRBD1 identical over 8 bases. CDR3 length: 16 amino acids. Trimming took 5 bases from V and 0 from J; bases not matched to a gene: 8. The CDR3 bases are TGTGCCAGCAGTCCTGGGACAGGCCCGACTAACTATGGCTACACCTTC. Amino acid sequence: CASSPGTGPTNYGYTF.

This chain joins TRBV28 and TRBJ1-2; 8 bases fit TRBD1. V lost 1 base, J lost 0 bases, and 7 bases stayed unmatched. CDR3 length: 17 residues. Germline values: CDR1 MDHEN, CDR2 SYDVKM. CDR3 DNA sequence: TGTGCCAGCAGTTTATCCCCCGACAGGGGAGCTAACTATGGCTACACCTTC. Protein product: CASSLSPDRGANYGYTF.